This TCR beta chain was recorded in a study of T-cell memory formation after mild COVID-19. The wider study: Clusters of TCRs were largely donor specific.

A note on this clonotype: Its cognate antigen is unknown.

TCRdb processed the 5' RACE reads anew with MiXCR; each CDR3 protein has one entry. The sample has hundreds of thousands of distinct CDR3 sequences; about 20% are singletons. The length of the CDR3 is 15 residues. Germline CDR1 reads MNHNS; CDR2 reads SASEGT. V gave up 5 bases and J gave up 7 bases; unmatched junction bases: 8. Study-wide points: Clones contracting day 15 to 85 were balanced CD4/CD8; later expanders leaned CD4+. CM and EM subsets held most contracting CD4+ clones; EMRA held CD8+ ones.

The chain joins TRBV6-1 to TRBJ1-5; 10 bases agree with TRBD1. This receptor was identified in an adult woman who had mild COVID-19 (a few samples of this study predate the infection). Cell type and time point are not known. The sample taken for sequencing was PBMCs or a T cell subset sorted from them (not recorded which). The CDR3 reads CASSLWDRGKQPQHF. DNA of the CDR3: TGTGCCAGCAGTCTTTGGGACAGGGGTAAGCAGCCCCAGCATTTT.